This T cell receptor beta chain was found in a study of cytomegalovirus exposure and HLA in healthy donors. This clone was counted only a few times. The CDR3 has 15 amino acids. V was pared by 0 bases and J by 1 base, with 9 bases between. Germline V gene data show CDR1 as MRHNA and CDR2 as SNTAGT. The PCR was carried out with 60 Vbeta primers and 13 Jbeta primers. Measured with immunoSEQ multiplex PCR; TCRdb has only the in-frame clones, and not every one. The data contain 90,000 to 130,000 clones, 65% to 85% of them singletons. Each donor was healthy, and each was a bone marrow donor. This receptor was taken from a man younger than 45 in good health and CMV-seropositive. Input material: PBMCs. The rearrangement joins TRBV6-4 to TRBJ1-1, with a tentative D call TRBD1 (6 bases). The CDR3 nucleotides are TGTGCCAGCAGTGACTCGCCAGGGGCGAACACTGAAGCTTTCTTT. Its translation is CASSDSPGANTEAFF.